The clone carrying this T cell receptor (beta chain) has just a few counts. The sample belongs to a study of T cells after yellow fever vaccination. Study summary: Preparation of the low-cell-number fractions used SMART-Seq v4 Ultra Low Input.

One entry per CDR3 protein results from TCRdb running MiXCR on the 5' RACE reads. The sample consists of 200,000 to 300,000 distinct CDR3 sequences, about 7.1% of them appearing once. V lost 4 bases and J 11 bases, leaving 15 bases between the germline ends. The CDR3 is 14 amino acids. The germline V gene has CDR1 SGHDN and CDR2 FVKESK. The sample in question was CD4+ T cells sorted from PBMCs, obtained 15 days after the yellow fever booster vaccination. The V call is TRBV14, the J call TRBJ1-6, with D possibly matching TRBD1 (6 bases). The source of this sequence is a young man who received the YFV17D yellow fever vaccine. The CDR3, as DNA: TGTGCCAGCAGCCCGACAGGTGCCGGGCCACCCCTCCACTTT. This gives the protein CASSPTGAGPPLHF.